This is a list of T cell receptor beta chains from one sample in a study. TCRdb reprocessed the 5' RACE reads via MiXCR and lists one record per CDR3 protein. The repertoire has over 55,000 distinct CDR3 sequences, 28% of them found once; the top ten carry less than 3.5%. Specimen: tumor-infiltrating memory CD4+ T cells sorted from the breast tumor. The receptors were gathered from a female donor with breast cancer. Each CDR3 is given with its conserved first and last residue. The order of the fields is D gene, V gene, clone size, J gene, CDR3 protein, CDR3 DNA. The D gene is left open where the match is weak. Not all rows give a size; the values are once, few, many and, for expanded clones, a class.

D: NA
V: TRBV11-3
size: once
J: TRBJ2-7
CDR3: CASSLAGDAYEQYF
DNA: TGTGCCAGCAGCTTAGCGGGAGACGCGTACGAGCAGTACTTC

D: NA
V: TRBV28
size: few
J: TRBJ1-1
CDR3: CASSRTNIGAFF
DNA: TGTGCCAGCAGTCGTACCAATATAGGAGCTTTCTTT

D: NA
V: TRBV7-2
size: few
J: TRBJ2-4
CDR3: CASSRERSLAKNIQYF
DNA: TGTGCCAGCAGCCGAGAAAGATCCTTAGCCAAAAACATTCAGTACTTC

D: NA
V: TRBV24-1
size: NA
J: TRBJ1-5
CDR3: CATSDSLGGQPQHF
DNA: TGTGCCACCAGTGATTCACTAGGGGGTCAGCCCCAGCATTTT

D: NA
V: TRBV7-2
size: few
J: TRBJ2-7
CDR3: CASSPRGTSHYEQYF
DNA: TGTGCCAGCAGCCCCCGCGGGACCTCTCACTACGAGCAGTACTTC

D: TRBD1
V: TRBV6-1
size: NA
J: TRBJ1-2
CDR3: CAIRDSYGYTF
DNA: TGTGCCATCAGGGACAGCTATGGCTACACCTTC

D: NA
V: TRBV12-3/TRBV12-4
size: NA
J: TRBJ1-3
CDR3: CASSRFRSGNTIYF
DNA: TGTGCCAGCAGTCGATTCCGCTCTGGAAACACCATATATTTT

D: TRBD1
V: TRBV6-6
size: NA
J: TRBJ1-1
CDR3: CASSRGQALNTEAFF
DNA: TGTGCCAGCAGTCGCGGACAGGCGCTTAACACTGAAGCTTTCTTT

D: NA
V: TRBV7-3
size: NA
J: TRBJ2-3
CDR3: CASSSYLGDTQYF
DNA: TGTGCCAGCAGCTCCTATTTAGGAGATACGCAGTATTTT

D: NA
V: TRBV6-5
size: NA
J: TRBJ1-5
CDR3: CASSWKGNQPQHF
DNA: TGTGCCAGCAGTTGGAAGGGCAATCAGCCCCAGCATTTT

D: NA
V: TRBV30
size: few
J: TRBJ2-7
CDR3: CAWSVNSGSYEQYF
DNA: TGTGCCTGGAGTGTTAATAGCGGATCCTACGAGCAGTACTTC

D: TRBD1
V: TRBV5-1
size: few
J: TRBJ1-2
CDR3: CASSLGDRPYTF
DNA: TGCGCCAGCAGCTTGGGGGACAGGCCCTACACCTTC

D: NA
V: TRBV20-1
size: NA
J: TRBJ2-7
CDR3: CSAEGGVISEQYF
DNA: TGCAGTGCTGAGGGCGGGGTGATCTCCGAGCAGTACTTC

D: NA
V: TRBV10-3
size: NA
J: TRBJ2-2
CDR3: CAISVQDQGELFF
DNA: TGTGCCATCAGTGTACAGGACCAGGGGGAGCTGTTTTTT

D: NA
V: TRBV11-2
size: NA
J: TRBJ1-1
CDR3: CASSSDMTAEAFF
DNA: TGTGCCAGCAGCTCGGACATGACAGCTGAAGCTTTCTTT

D: TRBD1
V: TRBV5-5
size: NA
J: TRBJ1-5
CDR3: CASSLRTGPGTQHF
DNA: TGTGCCAGCAGCTTACGGACAGGCCCTGGTACGCAGCATTTT

D: NA
V: TRBV6-2/TRBV6-3
size: few
J: TRBJ1-2
CDR3: CASSYSTARGGYTF
DNA: TGTGCCAGCAGTTACTCGACCGCCCGGGGTGGCTACACCTTC

D: NA
V: TRBV7-2
size: few
J: TRBJ2-2
CDR3: CASSSYTAGELFF
DNA: TGTGCCAGCAGCTCCTACACAGCCGGGGAGCTGTTTTTT